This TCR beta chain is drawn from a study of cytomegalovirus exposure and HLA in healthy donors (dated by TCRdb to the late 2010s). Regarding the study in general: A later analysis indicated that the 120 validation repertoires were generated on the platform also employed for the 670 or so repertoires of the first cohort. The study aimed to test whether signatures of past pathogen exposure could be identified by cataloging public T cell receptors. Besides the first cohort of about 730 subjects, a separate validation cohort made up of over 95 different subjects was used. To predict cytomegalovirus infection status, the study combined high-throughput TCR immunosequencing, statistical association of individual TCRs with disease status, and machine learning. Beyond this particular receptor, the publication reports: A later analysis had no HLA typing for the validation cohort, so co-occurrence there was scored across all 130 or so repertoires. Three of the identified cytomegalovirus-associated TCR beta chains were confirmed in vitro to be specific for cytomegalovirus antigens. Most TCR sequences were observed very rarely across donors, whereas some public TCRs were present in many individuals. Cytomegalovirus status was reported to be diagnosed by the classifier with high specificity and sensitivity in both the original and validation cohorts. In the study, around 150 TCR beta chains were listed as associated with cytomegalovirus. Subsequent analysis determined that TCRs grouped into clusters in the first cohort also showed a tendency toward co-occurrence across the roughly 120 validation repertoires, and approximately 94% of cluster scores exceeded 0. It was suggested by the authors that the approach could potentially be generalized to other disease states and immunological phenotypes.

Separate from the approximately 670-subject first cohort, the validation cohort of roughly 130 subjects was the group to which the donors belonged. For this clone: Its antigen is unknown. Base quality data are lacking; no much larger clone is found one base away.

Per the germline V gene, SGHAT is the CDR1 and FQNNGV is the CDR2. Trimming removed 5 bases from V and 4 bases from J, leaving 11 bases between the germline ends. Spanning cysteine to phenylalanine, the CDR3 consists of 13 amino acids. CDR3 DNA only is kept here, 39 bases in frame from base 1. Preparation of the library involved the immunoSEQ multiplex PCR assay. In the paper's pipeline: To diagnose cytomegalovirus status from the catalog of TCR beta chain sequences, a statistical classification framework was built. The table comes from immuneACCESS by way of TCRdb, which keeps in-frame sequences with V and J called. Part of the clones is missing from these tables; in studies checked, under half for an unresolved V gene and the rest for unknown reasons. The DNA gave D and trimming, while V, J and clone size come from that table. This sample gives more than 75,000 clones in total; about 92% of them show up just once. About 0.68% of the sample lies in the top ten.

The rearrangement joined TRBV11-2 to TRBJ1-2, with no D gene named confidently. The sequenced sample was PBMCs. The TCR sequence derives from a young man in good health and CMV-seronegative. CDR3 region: CASSHSSGYGYTF. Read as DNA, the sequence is TGTGCCAGCAGCCATAGCAGCGGCTATGGCTACACCTTC. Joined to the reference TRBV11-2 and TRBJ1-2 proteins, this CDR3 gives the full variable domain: EAGVAQSPRYKIIEKRQSVAFWCNPISGHATLYWYQQILGQGPKLLIQFQNNGVVDDSQLPKDRFSAERLKGVDSTLKIQPAKLEDSAVYLCASSHSSGYGYTFGSGTRLTVV.